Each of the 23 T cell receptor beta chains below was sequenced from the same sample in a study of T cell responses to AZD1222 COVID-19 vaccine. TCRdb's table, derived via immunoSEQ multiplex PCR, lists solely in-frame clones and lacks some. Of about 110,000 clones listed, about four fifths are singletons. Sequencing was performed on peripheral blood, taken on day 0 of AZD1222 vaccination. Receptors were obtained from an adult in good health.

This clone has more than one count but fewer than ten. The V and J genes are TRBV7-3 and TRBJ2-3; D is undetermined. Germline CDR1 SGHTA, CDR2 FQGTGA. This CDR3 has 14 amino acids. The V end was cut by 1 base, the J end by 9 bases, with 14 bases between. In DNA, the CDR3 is TGTGCCAGCAGCTTAATGGGCGTACGTGGAACGCAGTATTTT. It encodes CASSLMGVRGTQYF.

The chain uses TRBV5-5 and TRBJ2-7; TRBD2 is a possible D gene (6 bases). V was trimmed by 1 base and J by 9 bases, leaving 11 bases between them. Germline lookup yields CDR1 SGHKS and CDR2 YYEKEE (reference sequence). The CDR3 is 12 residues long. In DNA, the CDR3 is TGTGCCAGCAGCTTGAGCGGGCTGGTGCAGTACTTC. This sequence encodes CASSLSGLVQYF. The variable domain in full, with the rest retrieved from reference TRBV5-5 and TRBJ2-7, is DAGVTQSPTHLIKTRGQQVTLRCSPISGHKSVSWYQQVLGQGPQFIFQYYEKEERGRGNFPDRFSARQFPNYSSELNVNALLLGDSALYLCASSLSGLVQYFGPGTRLTVT.

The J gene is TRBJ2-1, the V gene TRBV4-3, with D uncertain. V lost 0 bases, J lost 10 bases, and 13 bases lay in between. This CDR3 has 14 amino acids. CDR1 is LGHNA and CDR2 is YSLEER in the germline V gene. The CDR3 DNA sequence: TGCGCCAGCAGCCAAGATTGGAAAGGACGGGAGCAGTTCTTC. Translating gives CASSQDWKGREQFF.

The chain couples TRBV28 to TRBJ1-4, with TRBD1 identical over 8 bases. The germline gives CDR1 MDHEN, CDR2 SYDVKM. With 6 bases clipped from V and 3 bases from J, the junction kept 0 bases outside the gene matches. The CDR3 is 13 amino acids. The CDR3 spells CASRGQANEKLFF. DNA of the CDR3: TGTGCCAGCAGGGGACAGGCTAATGAAAAACTGTTTTTT. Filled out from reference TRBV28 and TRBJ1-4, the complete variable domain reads DVKVTQSSRYLVKRTGEKVFLECVQDMDHENMFWYRQDPGLGLRLIYFSYDVKMKEKGDIPEGYSVSREKKERFSLILESASTNQTSMYLCASRGQANEKLFFGSGTQLSVL.

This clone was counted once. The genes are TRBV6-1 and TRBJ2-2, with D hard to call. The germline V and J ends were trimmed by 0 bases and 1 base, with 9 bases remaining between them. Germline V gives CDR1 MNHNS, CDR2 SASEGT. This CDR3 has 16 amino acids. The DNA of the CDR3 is TGTGCCAGCAGTGAAGCTTGGAACCTGAACACCGGGGAGCTGTTTTTT. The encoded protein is CASSEAWNLNTGELFF.

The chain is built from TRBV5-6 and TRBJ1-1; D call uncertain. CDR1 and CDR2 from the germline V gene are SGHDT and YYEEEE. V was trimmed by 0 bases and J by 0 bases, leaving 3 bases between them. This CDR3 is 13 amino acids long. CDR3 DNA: TGTGCCAGCAGCTTGGGTATGAACACTGAAGCTTTCTTT. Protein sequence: CASSLGMNTEAFF.

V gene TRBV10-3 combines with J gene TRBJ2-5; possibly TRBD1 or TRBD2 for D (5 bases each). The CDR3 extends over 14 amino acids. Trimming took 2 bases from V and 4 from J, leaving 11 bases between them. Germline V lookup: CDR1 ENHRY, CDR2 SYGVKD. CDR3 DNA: TGTGCCATCAGTGAGCCTCGGGGCGGAGAGACCCAGTACTTC. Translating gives CAISEPRGGETQYF.

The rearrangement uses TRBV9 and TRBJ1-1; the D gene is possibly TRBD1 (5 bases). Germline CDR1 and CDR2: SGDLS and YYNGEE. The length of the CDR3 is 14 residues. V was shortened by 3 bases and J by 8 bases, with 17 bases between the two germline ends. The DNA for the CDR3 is TGTGCCAGCAGCGGCTACCCCCGGAACAGGGAAGCTTTCTTT. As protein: CASSGYPRNREAFF.

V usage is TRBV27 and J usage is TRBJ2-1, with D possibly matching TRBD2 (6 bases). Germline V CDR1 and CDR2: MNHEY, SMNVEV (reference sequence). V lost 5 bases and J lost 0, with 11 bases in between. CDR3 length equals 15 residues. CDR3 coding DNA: TGTGCCAGCAGTGTTAGCGGCAACTCCTACAATGAGCAGTTCTTC. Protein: CASSVSGNSYNEQFF.

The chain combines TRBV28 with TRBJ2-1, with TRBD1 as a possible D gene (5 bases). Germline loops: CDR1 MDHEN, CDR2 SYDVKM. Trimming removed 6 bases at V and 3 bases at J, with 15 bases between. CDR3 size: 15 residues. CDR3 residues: CASSLDSQNYNEQFF. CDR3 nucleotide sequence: TGTGCCAGCAGCTTAGACAGTCAAAACTACAATGAGCAGTTCTTC.

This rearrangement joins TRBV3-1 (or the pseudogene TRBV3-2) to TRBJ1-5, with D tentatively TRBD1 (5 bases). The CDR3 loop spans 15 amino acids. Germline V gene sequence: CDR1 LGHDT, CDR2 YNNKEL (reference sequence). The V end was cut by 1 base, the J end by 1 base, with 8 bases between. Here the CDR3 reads CASSQGGSSNQPQHF. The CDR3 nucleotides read TGTGCCAGCAGCCAAGGGGGCAGCAGCAATCAGCCCCAGCATTTT.

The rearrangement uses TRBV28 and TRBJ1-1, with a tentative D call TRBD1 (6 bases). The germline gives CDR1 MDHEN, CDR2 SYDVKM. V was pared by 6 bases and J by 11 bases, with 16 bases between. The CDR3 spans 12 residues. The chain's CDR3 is CASSHTGPRAFF. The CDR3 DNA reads TGTGCCAGCAGCCACACAGGGCCCAGGGCTTTCTTT.

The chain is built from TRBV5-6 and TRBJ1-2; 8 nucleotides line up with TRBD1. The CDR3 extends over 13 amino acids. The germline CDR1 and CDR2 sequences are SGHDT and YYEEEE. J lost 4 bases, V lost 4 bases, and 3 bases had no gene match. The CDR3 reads CASSRDRFYGYTF. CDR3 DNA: TGTGCCAGCAGCCGGGACAGGTTCTATGGCTACACCTTC.

For the CDR3, the DNA is TGTGCCAGCAGCTTAGACAGTAGTAGTGAAAAACTGTTTTTT. As protein: CASSLDSSSEKLFF. This chain links TRBV7-2 with TRBJ1-4, with D uncertain. Trimming pared 1 base from V and 7 bases from J, leaving 10 bases between. Germline assignment: CDR1 SGHTA and CDR2 FQGNSA. The CDR3 consists of 14 residues.

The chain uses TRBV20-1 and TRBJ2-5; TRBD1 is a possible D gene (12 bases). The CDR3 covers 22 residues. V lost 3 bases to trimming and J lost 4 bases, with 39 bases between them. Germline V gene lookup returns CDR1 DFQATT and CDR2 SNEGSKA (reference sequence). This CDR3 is CSASGTGGAASGRMVLGETQYF. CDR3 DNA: TGCAGTGCTAGTGGGACAGGGGGCGCGGCTAGCGGGAGGATGGTCTTGGGAGAGACCCAGTACTTC.

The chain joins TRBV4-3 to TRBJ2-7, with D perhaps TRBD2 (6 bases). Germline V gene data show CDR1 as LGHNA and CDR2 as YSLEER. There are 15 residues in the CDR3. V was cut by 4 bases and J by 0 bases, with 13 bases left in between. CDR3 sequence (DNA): TGCGCCAGCAGCCTAGCGACCGGGAGCTCCTACGAGCAGTACTTC. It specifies CASSLATGSSYEQYF.

The CDR3 DNA follows: TGTGCCAGCAGCTTGACCGGACAGGGGGACGGGGAAAAACTGTTTTTT. This translates into CASSLTGQGDGEKLFF. This chain connects TRBV5-4 to TRBJ1-4; 10 nucleotides match TRBD1. The J segment lost 8 bases and the V segment lost 1 base, leaving 8 bases of the junction unmatched. The length of the CDR3 is 16 residues. Per germline, CDR1 SGHNT and CDR2 YYREEE (reference sequence). Drawing the rest from reference TRBV5-4 and TRBJ1-4, the complete variable domain is ETGVTQSPTHLIKTRGQQVTLRCSSQSGHNTVSWYQQALGQGPQFIFQYYREEENGRGNFPPRFSGLQFPNYSSELNVNALELDDSALYLCASSLTGQGDGEKLFFGSGTQLSVL.

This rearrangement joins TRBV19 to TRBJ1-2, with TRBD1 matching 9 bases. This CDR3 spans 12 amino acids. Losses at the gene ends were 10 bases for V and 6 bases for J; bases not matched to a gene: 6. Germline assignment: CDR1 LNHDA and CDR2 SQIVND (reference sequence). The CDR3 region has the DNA TGTGCCACCAAGGACAGGGGCCATGGCTACACCTTC. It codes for CATKDRGHGYTF.

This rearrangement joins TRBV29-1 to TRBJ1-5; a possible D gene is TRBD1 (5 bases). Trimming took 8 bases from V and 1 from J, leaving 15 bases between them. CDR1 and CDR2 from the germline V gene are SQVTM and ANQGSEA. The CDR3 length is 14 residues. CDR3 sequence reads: CSILVGGSNQPQHF. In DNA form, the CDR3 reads TGCAGCATCCTGGTGGGGGGGAGCAATCAGCCCCAGCATTTT.

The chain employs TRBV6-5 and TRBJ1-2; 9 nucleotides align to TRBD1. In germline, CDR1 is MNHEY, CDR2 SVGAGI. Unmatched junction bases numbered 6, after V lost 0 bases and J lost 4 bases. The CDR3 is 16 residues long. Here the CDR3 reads CASSYSSLDRGYGYTF. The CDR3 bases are TGTGCCAGCAGTTACTCGAGCCTGGACAGGGGCTATGGCTACACCTTC.

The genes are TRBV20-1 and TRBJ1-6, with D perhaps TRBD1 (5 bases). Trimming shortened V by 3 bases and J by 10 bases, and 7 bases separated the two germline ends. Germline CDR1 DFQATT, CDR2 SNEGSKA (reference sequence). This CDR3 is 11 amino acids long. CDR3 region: CSASGGSPLHF. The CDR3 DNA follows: TGCAGTGCTAGTGGGGGATCACCCCTCCACTTT.

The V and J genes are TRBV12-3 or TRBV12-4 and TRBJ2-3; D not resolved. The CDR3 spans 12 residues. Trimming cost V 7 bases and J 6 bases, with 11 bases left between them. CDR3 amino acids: CASTPTGDTQYF. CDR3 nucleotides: TGTGCCAGCACCCCAACCGGGGATACGCAGTATTTT.

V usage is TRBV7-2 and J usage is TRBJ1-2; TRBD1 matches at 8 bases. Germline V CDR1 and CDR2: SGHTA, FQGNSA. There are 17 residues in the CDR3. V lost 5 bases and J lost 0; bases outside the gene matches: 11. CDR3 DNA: TGTGCCAGCAGCCGTAGGACAGGGATGGTTACTAACTATGGCTACACCTTC. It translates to CASSRRTGMVTNYGYTF.